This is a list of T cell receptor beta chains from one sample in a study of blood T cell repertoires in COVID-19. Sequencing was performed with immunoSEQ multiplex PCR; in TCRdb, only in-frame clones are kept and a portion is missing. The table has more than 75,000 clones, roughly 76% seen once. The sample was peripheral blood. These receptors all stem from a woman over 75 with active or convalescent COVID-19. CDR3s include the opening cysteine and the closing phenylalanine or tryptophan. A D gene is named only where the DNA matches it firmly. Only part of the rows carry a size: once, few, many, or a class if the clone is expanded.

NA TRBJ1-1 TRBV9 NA CASSVDGGRDTEAFF TGTGCCAGCAGCGTAGACGGGGGGCGAGACACTGAAGCTTTCTTT
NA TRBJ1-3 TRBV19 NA CASSIGSGNTIYF TGTGCCAGTAGTATCGGTTCGGGAAACACCATATATTTT
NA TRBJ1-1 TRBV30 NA CAWILIGQSEAFF TGTGCCTGGATACTGATTGGGCAGTCTGAAGCTTTCTTT
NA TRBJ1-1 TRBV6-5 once CASSLRRGDTEAFF TGTGCCAGCAGTCTCCGCCGGGGGGACACTGAAGCTTTCTTT
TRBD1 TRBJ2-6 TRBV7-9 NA CASSLSGQKYSGANVLTF TGTGCCAGCAGCTTGTCGGGACAGAAATACTCTGGGGCCAACGTCCTGACTTTC
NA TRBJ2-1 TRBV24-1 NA CATSDVTSSDNEQFF TGTGCCACCAGTGATGTTACTAGCAGTGACAATGAGCAGTTCTTC
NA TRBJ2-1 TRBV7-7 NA CASSLGLDGDEQFF TGTGCTAGCAGCTTAGGATTAGACGGGGATGAGCAGTTCTTC
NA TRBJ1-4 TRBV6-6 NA CASRSGTGATNEKLFF TGTGCCAGCAGGTCCGGGACGGGAGCAACTAATGAAAAACTGTTTTTT
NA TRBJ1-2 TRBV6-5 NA CAIWGRASHGYTF TGTGCAATCTGGGGCAGGGCGAGCCATGGCTACACCTTC
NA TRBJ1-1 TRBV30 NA CAWKPGASSQGTEAFF TGTGCCTGGAAGCCCGGGGCTTCTAGCCAGGGGACTGAAGCTTTCTTT
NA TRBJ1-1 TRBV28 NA CASSFLREAFF TGTGCCAGCAGTTTTCTCAGGGAAGCTTTCTTT
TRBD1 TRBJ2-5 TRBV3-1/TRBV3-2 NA CASSLRGRTNRETQYF TGTGCCAGCAGCCTCAGGGGGCGGACAAACCGAGAGACCCAGTACTTC
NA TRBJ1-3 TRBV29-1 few CSVGRQDHFSGNTIYF TGCAGCGTAGGGAGACAGGACCATTTCTCTGGAAACACCATATATTTT
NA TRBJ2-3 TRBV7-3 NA CASSEGIGGGTDTQYF TGTGCCAGCAGCGAAGGTATTGGGGGCGGAACAGATACGCAGTATTTT
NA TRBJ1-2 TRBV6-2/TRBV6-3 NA CASSRDYLRTAGYGYTF TGTGCCAGCAGTCGTGACTACTTGCGGACGGCAGGATATGGCTACACCTTC
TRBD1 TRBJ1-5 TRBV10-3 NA CAISEGVQGISSNQPQHF TGTGCCATCAGTGAGGGGGTACAGGGGATTAGTAGCAATCAGCCCCAGCATTTT
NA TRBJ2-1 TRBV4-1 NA CASSQDGGMTYNEQFF TGCGCCAGCAGCCAAGATGGGGGGATGACCTACAATGAGCAGTTCTTC
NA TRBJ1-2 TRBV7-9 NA CASSPRDIRGYGYTF TGTGCCAGCAGCCCCCGGGACATCCGTGGCTATGGCTACACCTTC
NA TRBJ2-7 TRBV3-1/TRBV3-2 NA CATKPDGSSYEQYF TGTGCCACTAAGCCCGACGGGTCCTCCTACGAGCAGTACTTC
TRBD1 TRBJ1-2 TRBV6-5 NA CASRTARTGTYGYTF TGTGCCAGCAGGACCGCCAGGACAGGGACCTATGGCTACACCTTC
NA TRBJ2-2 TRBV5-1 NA CASSLPEYSGTTTGELFF TGCGCCAGCAGCTTGCCTGAATACTCCGGGACAACGACCGGGGAGCTGTTTTTT
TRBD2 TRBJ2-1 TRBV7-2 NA CASSSPGLAGREQFF TGTGCCAGCAGCTCCCCGGGACTAGCGGGACGGGAGCAGTTCTTC
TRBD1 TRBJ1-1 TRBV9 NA CASSVGPGGSNTEAFF TGTGCCAGCAGCGTAGGCCCAGGGGGCAGCAACACTGAAGCTTTCTTT
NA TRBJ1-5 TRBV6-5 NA CASSRIGQPQHF TGTGCCAGCAGTAGAATCGGTCAGCCCCAGCATTTT
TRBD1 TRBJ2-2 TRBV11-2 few CASSFSWTGGGTGELFF TGTGCCAGCAGCTTTTCGTGGACAGGGGGTGGCACCGGGGAGCTGTTTTTT
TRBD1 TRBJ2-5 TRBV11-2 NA CASSFETGGLETQYF TGTGCCAGCAGCTTCGAAACAGGGGGCTTGGAGACCCAGTACTTC
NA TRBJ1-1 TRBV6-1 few CASSEIPRNTEAFF TGTGCCAGCAGTGAAATACCGAGGAACACTGAAGCTTTCTTT
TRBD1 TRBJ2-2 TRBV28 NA CASSLWGQPATGELFF TGTGCCAGCAGTTTATGGGGACAGCCTGCCACCGGGGAGCTGTTTTTT
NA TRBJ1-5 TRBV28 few CAGGGFSNQPQHF TGTGCGGGTGGAGGTTTTAGCAATCAGCCCCAGCATTTT
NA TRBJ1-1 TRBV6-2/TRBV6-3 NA CASSYEGNPGTEAFF TGTGCCAGCAGTTACGAGGGCAATCCGGGCACTGAAGCTTTCTTT
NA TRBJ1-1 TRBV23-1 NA CAGLLSEAFF TGCGCGGGACTCCTCTCTGAAGCTTTCTTT
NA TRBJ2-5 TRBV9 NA CASSVGASDIETQYF TGTGCCAGCAGCGTAGGAGCTAGCGACATAGAGACCCAGTACTTC
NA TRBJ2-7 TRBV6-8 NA CASSPQNRAEQYF TGTGCCAGCAGTCCCCAAAACAGGGCCGAGCAGTACTTC
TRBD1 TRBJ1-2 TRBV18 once CASFKDRGLITYGYTF TGTGCCAGCTTTAAGGACAGGGGGCTAATTACCTATGGCTACACCTTC
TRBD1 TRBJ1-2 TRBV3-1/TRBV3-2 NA CASSQVLGTGSYGYTF TGTGCCAGCAGCCAAGTCCTCGGGACAGGGAGCTATGGCTACACCTTC
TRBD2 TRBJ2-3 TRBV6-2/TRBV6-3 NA CASSHSSGGLTDTQYF TGTGCCAGCAGCCACTCTAGCGGGGGACTCACAGATACGCAGTATTTT
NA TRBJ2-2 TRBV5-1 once CASSLPWNTGELFF TGCGCCAGCAGCTTGCCGTGGAACACCGGGGAGCTGTTTTTT
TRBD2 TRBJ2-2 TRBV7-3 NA CASSSNYGLVRFGELFF TGTGCCAGCAGCTCCAACTACGGACTAGTGAGGTTCGGGGAGCTGTTTTTT
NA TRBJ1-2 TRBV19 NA CASSPLTPEEGYTF TGTGCCAGTAGTCCCCTCACACCCGAGGAGGGCTACACCTTC
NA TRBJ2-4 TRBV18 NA CASSPADINIQYF TGTGCCAGCTCACCGGCGGACATTAACATTCAGTACTTC
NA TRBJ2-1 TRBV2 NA CAGTLYNEQFF TGTGCCGGGACTCTTTACAATGAGCAGTTCTTC
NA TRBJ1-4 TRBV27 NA CASSLGSRAGEKLFF TGTGCCAGCAGTTTAGGGTCAAGGGCGGGTGAAAAACTGTTTTTT
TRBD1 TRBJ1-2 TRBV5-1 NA CASSLLDTGTGVNGYTF TGCGCCAGCAGCTTGCTCGATACCGGGACAGGGGTTAATGGCTACACCTTC
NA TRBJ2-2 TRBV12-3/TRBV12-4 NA CASTPGNTGELFF TGTGCCAGCACTCCCGGGAACACCGGGGAGCTGTTTTTT
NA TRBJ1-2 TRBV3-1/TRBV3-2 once CASSFGQLLISYTF TGTGCCAGCAGCTTCGGACAGCTACTTATTAGCTACACCTTC
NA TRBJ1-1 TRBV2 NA CASRIQGWTEAFF TGTGCCAGCAGAATTCAGGGATGGACTGAAGCTTTCTTT